Given below is one T cell receptor beta chain in context. Its antigen is not known. This sample is part of a study of T cells after posttransplantation cyclophosphamide. Method: immunoSEQ multiplex PCR; TCRdb's copy keeps in-frame clones and lacks some. Singletons are absent from the sample, which has tens of thousands of clones. Broader study findings: TRB overlap between skin or GI tissue T cells and blood was limited.

After removal of 8 bases from V and 3 bases from J, the junction contained 6 bases not matched to a gene. The CDR3 covers 12 residues. Per the germline V gene, CDR1 is GTSNPN and CDR2 is SVGIG (reference sequence). The material sequenced was PBMCs. The chain employs TRBV30 and TRBJ2-7, with 8 bases lining up with TRBD1. The sequence was obtained from a woman in her 50s in good health and a related stem cell transplant donor. CDR3 coding DNA: TGTGCCCGGGCGGACAGGGTCTACGAGCAGTACTTC. The encoded protein is CARADRVYEQYF.